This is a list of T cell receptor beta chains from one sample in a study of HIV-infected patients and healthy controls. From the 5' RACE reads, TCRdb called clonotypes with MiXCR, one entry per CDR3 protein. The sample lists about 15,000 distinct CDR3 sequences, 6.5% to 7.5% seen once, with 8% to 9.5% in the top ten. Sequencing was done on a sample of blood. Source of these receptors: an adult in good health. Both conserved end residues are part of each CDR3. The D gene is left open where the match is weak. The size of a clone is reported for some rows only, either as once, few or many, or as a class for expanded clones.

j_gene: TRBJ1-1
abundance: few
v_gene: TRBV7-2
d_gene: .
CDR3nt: TGTGCCAGCAGCTATCAGGACACTGAAGCTTTCTTT
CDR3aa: CASSYQDTEAFF

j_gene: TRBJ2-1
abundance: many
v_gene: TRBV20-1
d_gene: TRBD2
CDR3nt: TGCAGTGCTAGATCGCCCCTAGCGGGGCGTCACAATGAGCAGTTCTTC
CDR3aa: CSARSPLAGRHNEQFF

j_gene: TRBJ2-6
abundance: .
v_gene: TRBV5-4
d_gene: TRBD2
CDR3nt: TGTGCCAGCAGCCCCCCTAGCGGAGTTCCCCCTGGGGCCAACGTCCTGACTTTC
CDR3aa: CASSPPSGVPPGANVLTF

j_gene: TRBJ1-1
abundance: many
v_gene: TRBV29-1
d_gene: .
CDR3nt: TGCAGCGTCACAGGGCCGGGGAACACTGAAGCTTTCTTT
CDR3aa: CSVTGPGNTEAFF

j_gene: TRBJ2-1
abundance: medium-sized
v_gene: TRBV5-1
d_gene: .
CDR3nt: TGCGCCAGCAGGAGGTGGGGGGAGCCGACACGAAATGAGCAGTTCTTC
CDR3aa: CASRRWGEPTRNEQFF

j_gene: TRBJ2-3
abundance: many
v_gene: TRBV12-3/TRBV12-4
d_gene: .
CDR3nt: TGTGCCAGCACCCCCGGCGCCACTAGCACAGATACGCAGTATTTT
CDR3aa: CASTPGATSTDTQYF

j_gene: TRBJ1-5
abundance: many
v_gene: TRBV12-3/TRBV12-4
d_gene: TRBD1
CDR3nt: TGTGCCAGCAGTCAAAACAGGGGGCATCAGCCCCAGCATTTT
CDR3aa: CASSQNRGHQPQHF

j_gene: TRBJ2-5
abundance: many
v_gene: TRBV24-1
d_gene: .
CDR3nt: TGTGCCACCAGTCCTGAGGGAAGCCGTGGGGAGACCCAGTACTTC
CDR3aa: CATSPEGSRGETQYF

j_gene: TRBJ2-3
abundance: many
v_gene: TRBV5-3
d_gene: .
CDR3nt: TGTGCCAGAAGCTACTTTAGAAACGGGATCACAGATACGCAGTATTTT
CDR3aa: CARSYFRNGITDTQYF

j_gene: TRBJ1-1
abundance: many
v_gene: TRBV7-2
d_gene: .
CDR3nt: TGTGCCAGCAGCGGCAGGGACACTGAAGCTTTCTTT
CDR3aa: CASSGRDTEAFF

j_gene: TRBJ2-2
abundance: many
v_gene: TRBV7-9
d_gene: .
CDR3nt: TGTGCCAGCAGCCCGGACGGGGTAGCGCGGACCGGGGAGCTGTTTTTT
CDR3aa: CASSPDGVARTGELFF

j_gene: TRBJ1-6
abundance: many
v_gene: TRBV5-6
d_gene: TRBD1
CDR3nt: TGTGCCAGCAGCTTGGGGACAGGGAGTTCACCCCTCCACTTT
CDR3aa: CASSLGTGSSPLHF

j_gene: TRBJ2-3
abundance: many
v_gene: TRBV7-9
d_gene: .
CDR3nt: TGTGCCAGCAGCCCTACTAGGGGGGGGAGCACAGATACGCAGTATTTT
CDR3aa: CASSPTRGGSTDTQYF

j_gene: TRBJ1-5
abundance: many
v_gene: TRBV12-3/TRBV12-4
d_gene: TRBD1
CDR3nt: TGTGCCAGCAGTGGGGGACAGGGGACAAGCAATCAGCCCCAGCATTTT
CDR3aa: CASSGGQGTSNQPQHF

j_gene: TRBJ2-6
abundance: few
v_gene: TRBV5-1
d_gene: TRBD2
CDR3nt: TGCGCCAGCAGCCTTGGACTAGCGGGGTCCTCTGGGGCCAACGTCCTGACTTTC
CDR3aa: CASSLGLAGSSGANVLTF

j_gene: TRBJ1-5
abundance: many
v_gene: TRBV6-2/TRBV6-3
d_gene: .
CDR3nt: TGTGCCAGCAGTTACTCGCAGCTTTATCAGCCCCAGCATTTT
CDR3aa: CASSYSQLYQPQHF